A selection of T cell receptor beta chains follows, all from one sample in a study of blood T cells in healthy people across ages. TCRdb used MiXCR to reprocess the 5' RACE reads, holding one entry per CDR3 protein. The data show roughly 1.9 million distinct CDR3 sequences, approximately 39% seen once. Sequencing input: blood. The receptors were gathered from a human donor in good health. The CDR3 runs from the conserved cysteine through the conserved F or W. A D gene is named only where the DNA matches it firmly. Some rows mark clone size as missing; the rest say once, few, many or name a class of expanded clone.

>TRBJ2-3|NA|NA|TRBV4-1
CASRHLPGISTDTQYF
TGCGCCAGCAGGCACCTACCGGGGATTAGCACAGATACGCAGTATTTT
>TRBJ2-2|few|NA|TRBV7-3
CASSSSFGGRGTGELFF
TGTGCCAGCAGCTCCTCTTTCGGGGGGCGCGGAACCGGGGAGCTGTTTTTT
>TRBJ2-5|NA|NA|TRBV28
CASSLVHLDQETQYF
TGTGCCAGCAGTCTGGTTCACTTAGACCAAGAGACCCAGTACTTC
>TRBJ2-7|NA|NA|TRBV7-9
CASSSWDISYEQYF
TGTGCCAGCAGCTCTTGGGACATCTCCTACGAGCAGTACTTC
>TRBJ1-6|few|NA|TRBV7-9
CASSLEVGSPLHF
TGTGCCAGCAGCTTAGAGGTTGGATCACCCCTCCACTTT
>TRBJ1-2|NA|NA|TRBV6-2/TRBV6-3
CASSQGFSRGYTF
TGTGCCAGCAGCCAGGGGTTTTCGCGTGGCTACACCTTC
>TRBJ2-5|few|TRBD1|TRBV12-3/TRBV12-4
CASSFETGVETQYF
TGTGCCAGCAGTTTCGAGACAGGGGTGGAGACCCAGTACTTC
>TRBJ1-2|NA|NA|TRBV6-5
CASSFAAGNYGYTF
TGTGCCAGCAGTTTCGCCGCGGGTAACTATGGCTACACCTTC
>TRBJ1-2|NA|NA|TRBV25-1
CASSEFFAGRDGYTF
TGTGCCAGCAGTGAATTTTTCGCCGGGAGGGATGGCTACACCTTC
>TRBJ1-2|NA|TRBD1|TRBV2
CASSDRDRNLYGYTF
TGTGCCAGCAGTGATAGGGACAGGAACCTCTATGGCTACACCTTC
>TRBJ1-6|once|TRBD1|TRBV11-2
CASSLEQGRGTDSPLHF
TGTGCCAGCAGCTTAGAACAGGGGAGAGGCACCGATTCACCCCTCCACTTT
>TRBJ1-4|many|NA|TRBV18
CASSPTGTPAEKLFF
TGTGCCAGCTCACCAACCGGGACTCCAGCCGAAAAACTGTTTTTT
>TRBJ2-5|NA|NA|TRBV20-1
CSAKGWETQYF
TGCAGTGCAAAGGGTTGGGAGACCCAGTACTTC
>TRBJ1-1|few|TRBD1|TRBV7-9
CASSLRPGGSLNTEAFF
TGTGCCAGCAGCTTACGGCCAGGGGGGTCCCTGAACACTGAAGCTTTCTTT
>TRBJ2-1|many|TRBD2|TRBV6-5
CASSTRTSGLYNEQFF
TGTGCCAGCAGTACCCGGACTAGCGGGCTATACAATGAGCAGTTCTTC
>TRBJ2-2|NA|NA|TRBV18
CASSPEGTTGERFF
TGTGCCAGCTCACCAGAGGGCACCACCGGGGAGCGGTTTTTT
>TRBJ2-4|NA|NA|TRBV20-1
CSARPPQGDLAKNIQYF
TGCAGTGCTAGACCGCCGCAGGGAGACCTAGCCAAAAACATTCAGTACTTC
>TRBJ1-1|few|NA|TRBV12-3/TRBV12-4
CASSSLDGGLGAFF
TGTGCCAGCAGTTCCCTGGACGGGGGGTTGGGAGCTTTCTTT
>TRBJ1-1|NA|NA|TRBV4-1
CASSQQRLNTEAFF
TGCGCCAGCAGCCAACAAAGGTTGAACACTGAAGCTTTCTTT
>TRBJ2-2|NA|TRBD1|TRBV4-1
CASSLGQGRTGELFF
TGCGCCAGCAGCCTTGGACAGGGGAGGACCGGGGAGCTGTTTTTT
>TRBJ2-3|NA|NA|TRBV30
CAWRDILGGTRGTDTQYF
TGTGCCTGGAGGGACATCCTCGGGGGAACCCGAGGGACAGATACGCAGTATTTT
>TRBJ2-3|NA|NA|TRBV4-1
CASSSRTEERTWYF
TGCGCCAGCAGCTCCCGGACAGAGGAAAGGACGTGGTATTTT
>TRBJ2-1|NA|NA|TRBV5-6
CASSLAGGGGYNEQFF
TGTGCCAGCAGCTTGGCCGGAGGTGGTGGGTACAATGAGCAGTTCTTC
>TRBJ2-7|NA|NA|TRBV29-1
CSVVGYVGVAYEQYF
TGCAGCGTTGTGGGGTACGTGGGAGTAGCCTACGAGCAGTACTTC
>TRBJ1-3|NA|NA|TRBV4-2
CASSQEPILISSGNTIYF
TGTGCCAGCAGCCAAGAACCGATACTAATTTCTTCTGGAAACACCATATATTTT
>TRBJ2-1|few|NA|TRBV7-2
CASSSPTQGPYNEQFF
TGTGCCAGCAGCTCCCCGACCCAAGGGCCCTACAATGAGCAGTTCTTC
>TRBJ2-5|few|TRBD2|TRBV27
CASSLLAGYQETQYF
TGTGCCAGCAGTTTACTAGCGGGGTACCAAGAGACCCAGTACTTC
>TRBJ1-6|NA|NA|TRBV20-1
CSARVGGQEVSPLHF
TGCAGTGCTAGAGTCGGTGGTCAGGAGGTTTCACCCCTCCACTTT
>TRBJ2-1|NA|TRBD1|TRBV10-3
CATDRQGHNEQFF
TGTGCCACCGACCGACAGGGGCACAATGAGCAGTTCTTC
>TRBJ2-3|few|TRBD2|TRBV20-1
CSARALETSGGFGDTQYF
TGCAGTGCTAGAGCCCTCGAGACTAGCGGGGGGTTCGGGGATACGCAGTATTTT
>TRBJ1-5|NA|TRBD1|TRBV5-5
CASSATRQGQPQHF
TGTGCCAGCAGCGCAACCCGACAGGGTCAGCCCCAGCATTTT
>TRBJ2-2|few|NA|TRBV27
CASSFSGVNTGELFF
TGTGCCAGCAGTTTTTCTGGGGTGAACACCGGGGAGCTGTTTTTT
>TRBJ2-7|NA|NA|TRBV4-2
CASSQTGTPRGEQYF
TGTGCCAGCAGCCAAACCGGGACCCCCCGGGGCGAGCAGTACTTC
>TRBJ2-7|NA|NA|TRBV19
CASSKGLGPYEQYF
TGTGCCAGTAGTAAGGGCCTCGGGCCCTACGAGCAGTACTTC
>TRBJ2-6|NA|NA|TRBV6-6
CASGTGGANVLTF
TGTGCCAGCGGGACGGGCGGGGCCAACGTCCTGACTTTC
>TRBJ2-3|NA|TRBD1|TRBV5-5
CASSLGTGGWDTQYF
TGTGCCAGCAGCCTAGGGACAGGGGGCTGGGATACGCAGTATTTT
>TRBJ2-7|few|NA|TRBV29-1
CSVSTASYEQYF
TGCAGCGTATCCACCGCGTCCTACGAGCAGTACTTC
>TRBJ2-5|few|NA|TRBV12-3/TRBV12-4
CASSGQTKETQYF
TGTGCCAGCAGCGGACAGACAAAAGAGACCCAGTACTTC
>TRBJ1-5|once|NA|TRBV7-2
CASSGGGGRIQPQHF
TGTGCCAGCAGCGGGGGCGGCGGGAGGATTCAGCCCCAGCATTTT
>TRBJ2-1|NA|NA|TRBV10-3
CAIARGSYNEQFF
TGTGCCATCGCGCGGGGTTCCTACAATGAGCAGTTCTTC
>TRBJ2-3|NA|TRBD2|TRBV20-1
CSSSGNTDTQYF
TGCAGTTCTAGCGGAAACACAGATACGCAGTATTTT
>TRBJ1-2|NA|NA|TRBV6-6
CASEGGSYGYTF
TGTGCCAGTGAGGGGGGCAGCTATGGCTACACCTTC
>TRBJ1-1|NA|NA|TRBV7-9
CASSWGGAVTEAFF
TGTGCCAGCAGCTGGGGCGGGGCGGTTACTGAAGCTTTCTTT
>TRBJ1-1|NA|NA|TRBV20-1
CSARVRLQLNTEAFF
TGCAGTGCTAGAGTGCGGTTGCAGCTGAACACTGAAGCTTTCTTT
>TRBJ2-2|NA|NA|TRBV10-3
CAIRRDTGELFF
TGTGCCATCAGGCGGGACACCGGGGAGCTGTTTTTT
>TRBJ2-3|NA|NA|TRBV5-6
CASALGPYTDTQYF
TGTGCCAGCGCCCTGGGACCCTACACAGATACGCAGTATTTT
>TRBJ2-5|once|TRBD1|TRBV7-2
CASSYGTGVEETQYF
TGCGCCAGCAGCTACGGGACAGGGGTAGAAGAGACCCAGTACTTC
>TRBJ2-1|NA|NA|TRBV12-3/TRBV12-4
CASSFYASWQFF
TGTGCCAGCAGTTTTTATGCTAGCTGGCAGTTCTTC
>TRBJ1-2|NA|NA|TRBV7-2
CASSPQTDDYGYTF
TGTGCCAGCAGCCCCCAGACAGATGACTATGGCTACACCTTC
>TRBJ2-5|NA|TRBD1|TRBV20-1
CSAGRGQQETQYF
TGCAGTGCAGGCAGGGGGCAACAAGAGACCCAGTACTTC
>TRBJ2-6|few|NA|TRBV2
CASMLGALSGANVLTF
TGTGCCAGCATGCTGGGGGCTCTCTCTGGGGCCAACGTCCTGACTTTC
>TRBJ2-2|few|TRBD2|TRBV29-1
CSVVWGGAGELFF
TGCAGCGTTGTTTGGGGGGGTGCCGGGGAGCTGTTTTTT
>TRBJ1-2|NA|NA|TRBV10-3
CAISHVINYGYTF
TGTGCCATCAGTCATGTCATTAACTATGGCTACACCTTC